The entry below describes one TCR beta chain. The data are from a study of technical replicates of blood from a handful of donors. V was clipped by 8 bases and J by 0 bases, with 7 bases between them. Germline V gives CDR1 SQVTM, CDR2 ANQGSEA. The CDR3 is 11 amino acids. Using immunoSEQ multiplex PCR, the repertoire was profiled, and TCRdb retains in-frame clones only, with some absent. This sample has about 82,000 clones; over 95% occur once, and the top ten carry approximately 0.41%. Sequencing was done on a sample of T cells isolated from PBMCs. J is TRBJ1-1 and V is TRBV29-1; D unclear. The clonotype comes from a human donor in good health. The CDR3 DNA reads TGCAGCTCTCTTATGAACACTGAAGCTTTCTTT. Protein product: CSSLMNTEAFF.